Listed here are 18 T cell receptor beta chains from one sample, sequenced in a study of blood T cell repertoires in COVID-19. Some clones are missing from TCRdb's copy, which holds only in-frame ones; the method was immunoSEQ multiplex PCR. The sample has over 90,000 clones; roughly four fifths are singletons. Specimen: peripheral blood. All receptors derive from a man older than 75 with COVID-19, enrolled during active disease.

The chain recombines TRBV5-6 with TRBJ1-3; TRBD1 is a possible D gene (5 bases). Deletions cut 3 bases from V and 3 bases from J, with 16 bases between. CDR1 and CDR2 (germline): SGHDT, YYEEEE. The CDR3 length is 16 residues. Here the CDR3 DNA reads TGTGCCAGCAGCTCGAACCGGGGACTGTATGGAAACACCATATATTTT. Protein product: CASSSNRGLYGNTIYF.

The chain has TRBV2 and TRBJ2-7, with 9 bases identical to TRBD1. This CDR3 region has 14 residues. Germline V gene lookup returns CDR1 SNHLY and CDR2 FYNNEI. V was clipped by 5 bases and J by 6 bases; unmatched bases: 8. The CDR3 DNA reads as TGTGCCAGCAGTCTCGTGAAGACAGGGGGCGAGCAGTACTTC. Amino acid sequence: CASSLVKTGGEQYF.

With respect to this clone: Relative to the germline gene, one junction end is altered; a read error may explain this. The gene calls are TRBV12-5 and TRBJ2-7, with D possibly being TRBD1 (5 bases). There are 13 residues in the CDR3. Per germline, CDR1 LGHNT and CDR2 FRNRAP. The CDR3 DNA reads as TGTGCTAGTGGCTTGGACATTACCTACGAGCAGTACTTC. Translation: CASGLDITYEQYF.

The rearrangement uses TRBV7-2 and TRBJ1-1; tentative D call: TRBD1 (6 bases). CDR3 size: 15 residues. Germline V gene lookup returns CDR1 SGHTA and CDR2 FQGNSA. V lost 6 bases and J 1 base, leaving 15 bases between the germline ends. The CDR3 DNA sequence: TGTGCCAGCAGATCAGAGGGGGTTGGGAACACTGAAGCTTTCTTT. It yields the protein CASRSEGVGNTEAFF.

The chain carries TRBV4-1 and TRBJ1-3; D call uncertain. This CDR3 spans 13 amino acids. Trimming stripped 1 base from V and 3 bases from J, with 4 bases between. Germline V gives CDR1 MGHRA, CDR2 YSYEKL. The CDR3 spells CASSQGHGNTIYF. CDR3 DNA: TGCGCCAGCAGCCAAGGGCATGGAAACACCATATATTTT.

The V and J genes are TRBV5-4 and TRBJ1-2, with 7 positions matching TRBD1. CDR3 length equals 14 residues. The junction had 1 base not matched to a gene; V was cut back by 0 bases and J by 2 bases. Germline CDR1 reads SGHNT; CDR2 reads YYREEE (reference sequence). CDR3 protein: CASSLGTGNYGYTF. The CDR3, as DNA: TGTGCCAGCAGCTTGGGGACAGGCAACTATGGCTACACCTTC.

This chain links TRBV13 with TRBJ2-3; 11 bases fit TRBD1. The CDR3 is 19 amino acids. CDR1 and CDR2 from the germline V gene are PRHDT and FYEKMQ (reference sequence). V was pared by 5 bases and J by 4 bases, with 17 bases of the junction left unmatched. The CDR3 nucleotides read TGTGCCAGCAGCCCATCACCGGGACAGGGGGTCTCGGGTCCAGATACGCAGTATTTT. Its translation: CASSPSPGQGVSGPDTQYF.

The CDR3 bases are TGTGCCAGCACTTGGGGACAGGCAACTAATGAAAAACTGTTTTTT. This codes for CASTWGQATNEKLFF. The chain links TRBV2 to TRBJ1-4; 8 bases match TRBD1. Losses at the gene ends were 7 bases for V and 0 bases for J; bases not matched to a gene: 4. CDR1 and CDR2 from the germline V gene are SNHLY and FYNNEI. CDR3 length: 15 residues.

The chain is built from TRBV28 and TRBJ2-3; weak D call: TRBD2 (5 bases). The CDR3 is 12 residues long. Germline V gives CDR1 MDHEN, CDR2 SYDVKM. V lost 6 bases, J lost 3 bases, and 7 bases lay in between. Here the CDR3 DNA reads TGTGCCAGCAGAGAGCGGACAGATACGCAGTATTTT. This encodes CASRERTDTQYF.

CDR3 coding DNA: TGTGCCAGCAGCTTAATCCAGGCCCCCTACGAGCAGTACTTC. This encodes CASSLIQAPYEQYF. The chain recombines TRBV7-2 with TRBJ2-7; no firm D call. V was cut by 2 bases and J by 2 bases, with 10 bases left in between. Germline CDR1 reads SGHTA; CDR2 reads FQGNSA. The CDR3 is 14 residues long.

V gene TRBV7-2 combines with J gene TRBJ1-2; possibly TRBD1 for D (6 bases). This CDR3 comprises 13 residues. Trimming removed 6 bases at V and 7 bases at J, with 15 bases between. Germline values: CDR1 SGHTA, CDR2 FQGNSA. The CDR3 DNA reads TGTGCCAGCAGGACGGGACACGGGTCTGGCTACACCTTC. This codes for CASRTGHGSGYTF.

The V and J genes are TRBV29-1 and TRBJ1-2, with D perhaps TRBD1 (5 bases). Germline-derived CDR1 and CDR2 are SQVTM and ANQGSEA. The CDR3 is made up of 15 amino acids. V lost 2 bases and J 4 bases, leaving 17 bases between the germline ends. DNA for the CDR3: TGCAGCGTTGAAAGAGCAGGGATGGTTCCCTATGGCTACACCTTC. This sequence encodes CSVERAGMVPYGYTF.

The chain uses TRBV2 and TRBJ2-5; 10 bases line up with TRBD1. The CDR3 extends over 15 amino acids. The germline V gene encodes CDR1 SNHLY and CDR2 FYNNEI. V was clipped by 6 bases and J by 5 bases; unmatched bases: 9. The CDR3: CASRNTGTGVETQYF. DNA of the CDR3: TGTGCCAGCAGGAATACCGGGACAGGGGTGGAGACCCAGTACTTC. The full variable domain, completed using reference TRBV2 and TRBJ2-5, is EPEVTQTPSHQVTQMGQEVILRCVPISNHLYFYWYRQILGQKVEFLVSFYNNEISEKSEIFDDQFSVERPDGSNFTLKIRSTKLEDSAMYFCASRNTGTGVETQYFGPGTRLLVL.

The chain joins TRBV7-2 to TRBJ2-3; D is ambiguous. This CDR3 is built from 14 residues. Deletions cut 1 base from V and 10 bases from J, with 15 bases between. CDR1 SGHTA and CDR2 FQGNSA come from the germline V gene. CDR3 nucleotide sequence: TGTGCCAGCAGCTTAGGGCCAGCGACGTCAGCGCAGTATTTT. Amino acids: CASSLGPATSAQYF.

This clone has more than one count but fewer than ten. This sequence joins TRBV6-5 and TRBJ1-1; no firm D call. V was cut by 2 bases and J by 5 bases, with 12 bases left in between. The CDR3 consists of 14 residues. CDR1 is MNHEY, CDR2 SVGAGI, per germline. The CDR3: CASSYLSRETEAFF. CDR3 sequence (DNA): TGTGCCAGCAGTTACCTAAGCCGGGAAACTGAAGCTTTCTTT.

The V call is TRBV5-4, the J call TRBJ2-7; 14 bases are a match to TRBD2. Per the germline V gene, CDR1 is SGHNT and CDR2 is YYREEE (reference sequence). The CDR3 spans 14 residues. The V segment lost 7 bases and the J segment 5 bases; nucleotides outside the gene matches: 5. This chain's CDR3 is CASSTSGRADEQYF. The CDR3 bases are TGTGCCAGCTCGACTAGCGGGAGGGCCGACGAGCAGTACTTC.

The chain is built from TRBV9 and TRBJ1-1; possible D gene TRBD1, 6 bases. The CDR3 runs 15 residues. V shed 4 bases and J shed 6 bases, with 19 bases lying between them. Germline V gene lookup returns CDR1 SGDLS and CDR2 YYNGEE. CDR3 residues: CASSPAGARIAEAFF. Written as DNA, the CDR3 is TGTGCCAGCAGCCCAGCGGGGGCGCGGATCGCTGAAGCTTTCTTT.

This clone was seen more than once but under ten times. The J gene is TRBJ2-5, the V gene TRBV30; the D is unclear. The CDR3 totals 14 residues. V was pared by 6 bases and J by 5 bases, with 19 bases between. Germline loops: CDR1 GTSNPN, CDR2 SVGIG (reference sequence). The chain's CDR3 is CACPPYWSRETQYF. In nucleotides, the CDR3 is TGTGCCTGCCCTCCCTATTGGTCACGGGAGACCCAGTACTTC.